The 8 T cell receptor beta chains below come from one sample, sequenced in a study of T cell repertoires and HLA-DP antigens. Here immunoSEQ multiplex PCR was the method, and the copy in TCRdb shows in-frame clones only, minus some. The data show fewer than 75,000 clones, with around 80% seen just once and 1.6% held by the top ten. No antigen has been identified for these receptors. The specimen was CD4+ T cells from PBMCs. These receptors were obtained from a man in his sixties in good health and CMV-seronegative.

The chain is built from TRBV4-3 and TRBJ1-3, with TRBD1 matching 7 bases. The V gene's germline CDR1 is LGHNA and CDR2 YSLEER. Germline trimming cut 1 base from V and 1 base from J; bases unmatched to any gene: 7. This CDR3 spans 17 amino acids. CDR3 in DNA: TGCGCCAGCAGCCAAGGGATCCGACAGGGATCTGGAAACACCATATATTTT. It is translated as CASSQGIRQGSGNTIYF.

The rearrangement links TRBV5-1 to TRBJ2-7; possibly TRBD2 for D (6 bases). Germline V CDR1 and CDR2: SGHRS, YFSETQ. This CDR3 spans 15 amino acids. Between the trimmed V and J ends, which lost 0 bases and 9 bases, there was a span of 19 bases. The CDR3 DNA reads TGCGCCAGCAGCTTGGGCGTAGATGGGGTCGGGGGGCAGTACTTC. Protein sequence: CASSLGVDGVGGQYF.

This chain links TRBV7-8 with TRBJ2-5, with D hard to call. This CDR3 has 15 residues. The V gene's germline CDR1 is SGHVS and CDR2 FQNEAQ. The V end lost 1 base, the J end lost 1 base, and 10 bases lay between the germline ends. CDR3 in amino acids: CASSLEAVPQETQYF. The CDR3 region has the DNA TGTGCCAGCAGCTTAGAGGCGGTACCCCAAGAGACCCAGTACTTC.

The gene calls are TRBV20-1 and TRBJ2-4, with 9 bases that match TRBD2. The germline CDR1 and CDR2 sequences are DFQATT and SNEGSKA (reference sequence). The ends lost 0 bases at V and 16 bases at J; junction bases unmatched: 4. This CDR3 spans 11 amino acids. CDR3 loop: CSAREGTSLYF. In DNA, the CDR3 is TGCAGTGCTAGAGAAGGGACTAGCCTTTACTTC.

The chain recombines TRBV4-3 with TRBJ2-5; D not resolved. Trimming cost V 0 bases and J 7 bases, with 6 bases left between them. The germline CDR1 and CDR2 sequences are LGHNA and YSLEER. The CDR3 is 12 amino acids. CDR3 DNA sequence: TGCGCCAGCAGCCAAGATCATGTGACCCAGTACTTC. This translates into CASSQDHVTQYF.

CDR3 amino acids: CASRTLNEQYF. In nucleotides, the CDR3 is TGTGCCAGCAGGACACTGAACGAGCAGTACTTC. The chain uses TRBV28 and TRBJ2-7, with no clear D. Trimming stripped 6 bases from V and 5 bases from J, with 8 bases between. This CDR3 comprises 11 residues. Looked up from germline, CDR1 is MDHEN and CDR2 is SYDVKM.

The rearrangement uses TRBV30 and TRBJ1-3; D remains ambiguous. CDR1 GTSNPN and CDR2 SVGIG come from the germline V gene (reference sequence). The CDR3 consists of 10 residues. Trimming left V 1 base short and J 8 bases short, with 3 bases between. The CDR3 sequence: CAWSDYTIYF. CDR3 coding DNA: TGTGCCTGGAGTGATTACACCATATATTTT.

This chain connects TRBV2 to TRBJ1-1; D perhaps matches TRBD1 (6 bases). Trimming stripped 7 bases from V and 6 bases from J, with 9 bases between. The germline V gene encodes CDR1 SNHLY and CDR2 FYNNEI. This CDR3 has 11 residues. CDR3 residues: CASTWTAEAFF. DNA for the CDR3: TGTGCCAGCACCTGGACAGCTGAAGCTTTCTTT.